This T cell receptor (beta chain) stems from a study of cytomegalovirus exposure and HLA in healthy donors. Overall study findings and caveats: Roughly uniform sequencing depth across donors was assumed, possibly incorrectly.

J was trimmed by 6 bases and V by 4 bases; bases with no gene match: 2. The CDR3 is 14 residues long. The germline V gene encodes CDR1 MGHRA and CDR2 YSYEKL. The PCR ran on 60 Vbeta and 13 Jbeta primers. Methods used by the authors: Unique TCR beta chains totaled about 78 million in a later count, with around 11 million of them shared. Only in-frame clones appear in the TCRdb table, and some are missing; sequencing was by immunoSEQ multiplex PCR. The V and J calls and clone size are taken from that table; D and trimming were inferred from the DNA. The sample lists 90,000 to 100,000 clones; around three quarters were seen once. Concerning this clone: Its antigen is unknown.

The sequencing input was PBMCs. The chain carries TRBV4-1 and TRBJ1-5; 11 bases are a match to TRBD1. The sequence was obtained from a man aged 35 to 55 in good health and CMV-seronegative. This chain's CDR3 is CASSLGTGGQPQHF. CDR3 coding DNA: TGCGCCAGCAGCCTTGGGACAGGGGGTCAGCCCCAGCATTTT.